Listed below are T cell receptor beta chains from one sample, sequenced in a study of control samples from healthy donors and cancer patients. Method: immunoSEQ multiplex PCR; TCRdb's copy keeps in-frame clones and lacks some. The table lists 80,000 to 85,000 clones, nearly 90% of them singletons. The sequencing sample was made of blood. The receptor source for this set is a woman between 50 and 59 years old in good health. Both conserved end residues are part of each CDR3.

CASSLGAKNIQYF TRBJ2-4 TRBV12-3/TRBV12-4
CASSLLGNTYTDTQYF TRBJ2-3 TRBV13
CAAVIPDTQYF TRBJ2-3 TRBV27
CASSEDRDYGYTF TRBJ1-2 TRBV6-1
CASSDSGVEQFF TRBJ2-1 TRBV2
CAWNPGNYGYTF TRBJ1-2 TRBV30
CASRKATGPATGELFF TRBJ2-2 TRBV7-9
CASSSGREYSGANVLTF TRBJ2-6 TRBV7-8
CASSELGGAGRREQFF TRBJ2-1 TRBV2
CASSQDASGGLSYEQYF TRBJ2-7 TRBV3-1/TRBV3-2
CASTSSGNTIYF TRBJ1-3 TRBV6-5
CASSQEVNSPLHF TRBJ1-6 TRBV7-8
CASTRTDRTFNEQFF TRBJ2-1 TRBV19
CASSQGTPGSTNEKLFF TRBJ1-4 TRBV3-1/TRBV3-2
CASSRGLDTDTQYF TRBJ2-3 TRBV10-1
CASSPSRGHTEAFF TRBJ1-1 TRBV11-3
CASSQGTPSMNTEAFF TRBJ1-1 TRBV3-1/TRBV3-2
CASSLGVSYYGYTF TRBJ1-2 TRBV5-1
CAISEVKAGPDTQYF TRBJ2-3 TRBV10-3
CASSELNTGELFF TRBJ2-2 TRBV18
CASSVTGYTEAFF TRBJ1-1 TRBV9
CASSVDQGTYEQYF TRBJ2-7 TRBV9
CASSQQTNTEAFF TRBJ1-1 TRBV3-1/TRBV3-2
CASSQDFGVRTGNTIYF TRBJ1-3 TRBV3-1/TRBV3-2
CASSEGAAGVDEQFF TRBJ2-1 TRBV2
CASSGRAPLDTEAFF TRBJ1-1 TRBV19
CASSVGTGIYGYTF TRBJ1-2 TRBV18
CSVAPDITDEQFF TRBJ2-1 TRBV29-1
CASSLMTGEKLFF TRBJ1-4 TRBV11-2
CASSQEPSGGSNEQFF TRBJ2-1 TRBV4-2
CASSQQLRETQYF TRBJ2-5 TRBV4-1
CASSKGQGAPYEQYF TRBJ2-7 TRBV5-1
CASSGHNEQFF TRBJ2-1 TRBV2